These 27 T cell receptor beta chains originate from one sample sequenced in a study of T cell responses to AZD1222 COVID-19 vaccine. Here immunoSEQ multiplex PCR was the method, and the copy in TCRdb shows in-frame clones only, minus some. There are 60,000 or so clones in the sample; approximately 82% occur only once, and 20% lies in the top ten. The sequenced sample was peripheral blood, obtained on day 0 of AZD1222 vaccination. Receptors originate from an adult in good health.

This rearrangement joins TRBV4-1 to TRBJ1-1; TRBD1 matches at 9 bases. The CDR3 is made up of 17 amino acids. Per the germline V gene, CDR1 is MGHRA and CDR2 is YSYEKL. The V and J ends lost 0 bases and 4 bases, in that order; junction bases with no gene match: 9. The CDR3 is CASSQDYSTGGLTEAFF. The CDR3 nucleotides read TGCGCCAGCAGCCAAGATTATTCGACAGGGGGACTCACTGAAGCTTTCTTT.

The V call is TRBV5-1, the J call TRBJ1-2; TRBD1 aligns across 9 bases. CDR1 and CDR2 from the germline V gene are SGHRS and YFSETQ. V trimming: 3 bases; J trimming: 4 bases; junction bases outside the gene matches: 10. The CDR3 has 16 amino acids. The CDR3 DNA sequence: TGCGCCAGCAGCTCCGCCGGGACAGGGTTCATCTATGGCTACACCTTC. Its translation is CASSSAGTGFIYGYTF.

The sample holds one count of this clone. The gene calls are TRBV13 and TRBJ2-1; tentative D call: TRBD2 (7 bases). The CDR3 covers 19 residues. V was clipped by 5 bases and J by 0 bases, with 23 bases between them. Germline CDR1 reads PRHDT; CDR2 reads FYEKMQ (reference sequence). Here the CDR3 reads CASSQGSLLLASSYNEQFF. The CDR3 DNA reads TGTGCCAGCAGCCAGGGGTCTCTACTACTAGCGAGCTCCTACAATGAGCAGTTCTTC.

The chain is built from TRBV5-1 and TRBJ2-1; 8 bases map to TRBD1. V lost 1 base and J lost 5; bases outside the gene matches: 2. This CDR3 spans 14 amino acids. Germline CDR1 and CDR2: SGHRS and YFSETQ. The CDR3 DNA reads TGCGCCAGCAGCTTGACAGGGGGAAACAATGAGCAGTTCTTC. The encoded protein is CASSLTGGNNEQFF.

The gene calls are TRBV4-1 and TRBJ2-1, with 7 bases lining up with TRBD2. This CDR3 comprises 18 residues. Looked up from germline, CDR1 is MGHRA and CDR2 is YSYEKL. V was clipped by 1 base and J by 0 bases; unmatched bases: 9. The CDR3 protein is CASSQVFGGGSSYNEQFF. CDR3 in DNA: TGCGCCAGCAGCCAAGTATTTGGGGGGGGGAGCTCCTACAATGAGCAGTTCTTC.

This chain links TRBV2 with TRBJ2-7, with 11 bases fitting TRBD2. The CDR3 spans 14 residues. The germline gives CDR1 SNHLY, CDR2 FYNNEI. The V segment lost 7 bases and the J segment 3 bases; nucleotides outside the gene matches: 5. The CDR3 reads CASMKGLADYEQYF. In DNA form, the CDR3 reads TGTGCCAGCATGAAGGGACTAGCGGACTACGAGCAGTACTTC.

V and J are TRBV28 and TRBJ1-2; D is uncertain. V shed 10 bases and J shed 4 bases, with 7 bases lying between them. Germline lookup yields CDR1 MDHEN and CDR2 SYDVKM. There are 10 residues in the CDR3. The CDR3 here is CATGIYGYTF. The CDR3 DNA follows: TGTGCCACCGGGATCTATGGCTACACCTTC.

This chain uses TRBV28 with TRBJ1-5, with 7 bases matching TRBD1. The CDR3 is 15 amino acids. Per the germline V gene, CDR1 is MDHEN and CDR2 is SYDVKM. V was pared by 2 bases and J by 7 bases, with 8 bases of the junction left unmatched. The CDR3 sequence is CASSLGGRQGQPQHF. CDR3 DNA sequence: TGTGCCAGCAGTTTAGGGGGCAGACAGGGACAGCCCCAGCATTTT.

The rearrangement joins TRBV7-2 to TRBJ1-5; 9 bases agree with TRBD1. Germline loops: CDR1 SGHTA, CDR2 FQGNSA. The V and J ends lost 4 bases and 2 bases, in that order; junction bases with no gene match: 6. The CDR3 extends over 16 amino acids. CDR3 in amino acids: CASSSGTGHGNQPQHF. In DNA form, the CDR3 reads TGTGCCAGCAGCTCCGGGACAGGGCACGGCAATCAGCCCCAGCATTTT.

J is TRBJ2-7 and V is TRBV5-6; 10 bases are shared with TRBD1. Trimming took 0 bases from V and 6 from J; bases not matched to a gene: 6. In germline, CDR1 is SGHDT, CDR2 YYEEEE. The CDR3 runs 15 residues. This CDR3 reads CASSLGGQGLGEQYF. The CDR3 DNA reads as TGTGCCAGCAGCTTGGGGGGACAGGGGTTAGGCGAGCAGTACTTC. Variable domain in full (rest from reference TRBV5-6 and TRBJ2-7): DAGVTQSPTHLIKTRGQQVTLRCSPKSGHDTVSWYQQALGQGPQFIFQYYEEEERQRGNFPDRFSGHQFPNYSSELNVNALLLGDSALYLCASSLGGQGLGEQYFGPGTRLTVT.

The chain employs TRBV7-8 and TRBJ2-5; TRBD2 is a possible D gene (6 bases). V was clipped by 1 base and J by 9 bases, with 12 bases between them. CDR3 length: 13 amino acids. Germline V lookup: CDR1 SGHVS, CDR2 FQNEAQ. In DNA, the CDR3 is TGTGCCAGCAGCTTAGAGCAGAGGAGGGCCCAGTACTTC. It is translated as CASSLEQRRAQYF. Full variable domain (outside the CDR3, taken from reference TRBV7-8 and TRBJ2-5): GAGVSQSPRYKVAKRGQDVALRCDPISGHVSLFWYQQALGQGPEFLTYFQNEAQLDKSGLPSDRFFAERPEGSVSTLKIQRTQQEDSAVYLCASSLEQRRAQYFGPGTRLLVL.

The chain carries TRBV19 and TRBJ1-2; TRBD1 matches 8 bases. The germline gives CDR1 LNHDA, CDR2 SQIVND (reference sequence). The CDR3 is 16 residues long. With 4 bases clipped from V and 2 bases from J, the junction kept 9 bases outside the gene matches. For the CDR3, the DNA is TGTGCCAGTAGTAGTGGACAGGGCGGAGTGAACTATGGCTACACCTTC. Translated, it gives CASSSGQGGVNYGYTF. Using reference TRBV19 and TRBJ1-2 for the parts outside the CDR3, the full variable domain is DGGITQSPKYLFRKEGQNVTLSCEQNLNHDAMYWYRQDPGQGLRLIYYSQIVNDFQKGDIAEGYSVSREKKESFPLTVTSAQKNPTAFYLCASSSGQGGVNYGYTFGSGTRLTVV.

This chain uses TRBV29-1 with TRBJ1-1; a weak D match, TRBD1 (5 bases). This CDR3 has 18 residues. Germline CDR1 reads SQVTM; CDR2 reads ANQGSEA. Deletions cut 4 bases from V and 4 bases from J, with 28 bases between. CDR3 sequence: CSVGRAGQFTSVGTEAFF. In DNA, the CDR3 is TGCAGCGTTGGGCGGGCGGGGCAGTTCACGTCAGTTGGCACTGAAGCTTTCTTT.

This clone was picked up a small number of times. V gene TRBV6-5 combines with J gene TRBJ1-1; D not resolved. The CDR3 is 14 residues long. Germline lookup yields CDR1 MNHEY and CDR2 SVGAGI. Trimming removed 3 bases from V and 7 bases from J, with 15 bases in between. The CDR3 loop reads CASSYGSSGREAFF. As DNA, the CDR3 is TGTGCCAGCAGTTATGGGTCGTCAGGCCGTGAAGCTTTCTTT.

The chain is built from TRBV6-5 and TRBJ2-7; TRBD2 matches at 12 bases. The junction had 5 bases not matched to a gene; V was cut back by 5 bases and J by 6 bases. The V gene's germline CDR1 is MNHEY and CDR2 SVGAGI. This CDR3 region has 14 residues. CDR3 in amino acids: CASSTRLAGAEQYF. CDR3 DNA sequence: TGTGCCAGCAGTACCCGACTAGCGGGAGCCGAGCAGTACTTC.

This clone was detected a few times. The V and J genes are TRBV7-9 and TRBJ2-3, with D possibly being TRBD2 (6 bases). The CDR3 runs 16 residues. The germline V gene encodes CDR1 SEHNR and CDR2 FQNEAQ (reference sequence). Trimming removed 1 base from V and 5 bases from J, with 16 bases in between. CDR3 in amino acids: CASSLGGGNPLDTQYF. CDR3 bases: TGTGCCAGCAGCTTAGGAGGCGGGAACCCATTAGATACGCAGTATTTT.

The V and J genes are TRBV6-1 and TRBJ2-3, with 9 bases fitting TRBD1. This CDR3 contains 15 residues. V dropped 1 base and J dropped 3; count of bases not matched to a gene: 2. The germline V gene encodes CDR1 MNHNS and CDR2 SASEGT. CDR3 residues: CASSEGTGETDTQYF. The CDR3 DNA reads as TGTGCCAGCAGTGAAGGGACAGGGGAGACAGATACGCAGTATTTT.

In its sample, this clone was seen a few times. CDR3: CAISGPGANYGYTF. As DNA, the CDR3 is TGTGCCATCAGTGGCCCTGGTGCTAACTATGGCTACACCTTC. The J gene is TRBJ1-2, the V gene TRBV10-3; no firm D call. Per germline, CDR1 ENHRY and CDR2 SYGVKD. V was pared by 4 bases and J by 0 bases, with 9 bases between. The CDR3 length is 14 residues.

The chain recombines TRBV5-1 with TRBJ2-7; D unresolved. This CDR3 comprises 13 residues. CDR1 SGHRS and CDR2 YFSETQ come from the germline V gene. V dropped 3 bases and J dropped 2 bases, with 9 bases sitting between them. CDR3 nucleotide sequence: TGCGCCAGCAGCTCGGTAGGGACCTACGAGCAGTACTTC. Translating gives CASSSVGTYEQYF.

The CDR3 loop is CASSPTGANQPQHF. The CDR3 nucleotides read TGTGCCAGCTCGCCAACAGGGGCAAATCAGCCCCAGCATTTT. The V and J genes are TRBV18 and TRBJ1-5, with 7 bases fitting TRBD1. CDR1 and CDR2 from the germline V gene are KGHSH and LQKENI. The V segment lost 6 bases and the J segment 4 bases; nucleotides outside the gene matches: 6. The CDR3 has 14 residues. The whole variable domain, remainder taken from reference TRBV18 and TRBJ1-5, is NAGVMQNPRHLVRRRGQEARLRCSPMKGHSHVYWYRQLPEEGLKFMVYLQKENIIDESGMPKERFSAEFPKEGPSILRIQQVVRGDSAAYFCASSPTGANQPQHFGDGTRLSIL.

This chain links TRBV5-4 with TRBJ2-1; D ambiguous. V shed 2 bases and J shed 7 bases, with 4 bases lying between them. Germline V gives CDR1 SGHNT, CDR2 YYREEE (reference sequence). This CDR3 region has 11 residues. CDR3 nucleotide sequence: TGTGCCAGCAGCTTATTTAATGAGCAGTTCTTC. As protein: CASSLFNEQFF. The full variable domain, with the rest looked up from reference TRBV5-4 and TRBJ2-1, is ETGVTQSPTHLIKTRGQQVTLRCSSQSGHNTVSWYQQALGQGPQFIFQYYREEENGRGNFPPRFSGLQFPNYSSELNVNALELDDSALYLCASSLFNEQFFGPGTRLTVL.

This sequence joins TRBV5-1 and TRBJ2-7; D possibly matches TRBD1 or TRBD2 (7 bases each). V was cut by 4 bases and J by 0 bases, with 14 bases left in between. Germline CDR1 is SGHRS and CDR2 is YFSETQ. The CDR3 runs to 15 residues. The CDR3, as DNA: TGCGCCAGCAGCAAATCAGGGGGGGACTCCTACGAGCAGTACTTC. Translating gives CASSKSGGDSYEQYF.

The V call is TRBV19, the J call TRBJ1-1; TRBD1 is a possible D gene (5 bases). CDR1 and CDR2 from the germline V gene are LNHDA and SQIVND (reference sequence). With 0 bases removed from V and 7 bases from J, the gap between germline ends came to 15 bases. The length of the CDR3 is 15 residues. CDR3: CASSIDPGRVIEAFF. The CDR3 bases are TGTGCCAGTAGTATAGATCCTGGCAGGGTTATTGAAGCTTTCTTT. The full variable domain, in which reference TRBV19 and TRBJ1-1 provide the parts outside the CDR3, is DGGITQSPKYLFRKEGQNVTLSCEQNLNHDAMYWYRQDPGQGLRLIYYSQIVNDFQKGDIAEGYSVSREKKESFPLTVTSAQKNPTAFYLCASSIDPGRVIEAFFGQGTRLTVV.

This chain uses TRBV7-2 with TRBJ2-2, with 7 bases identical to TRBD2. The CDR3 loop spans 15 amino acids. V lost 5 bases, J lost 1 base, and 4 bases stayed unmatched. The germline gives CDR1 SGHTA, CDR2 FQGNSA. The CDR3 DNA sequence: TGTGCCAGCAGCCACTCGGGGGGGAACACCGGGGAGCTGTTTTTT. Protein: CASSHSGGNTGELFF.

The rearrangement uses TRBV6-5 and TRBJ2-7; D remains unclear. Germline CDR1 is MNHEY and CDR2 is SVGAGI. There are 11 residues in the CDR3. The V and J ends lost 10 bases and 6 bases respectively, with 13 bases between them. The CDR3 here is CATQTPPEQYV. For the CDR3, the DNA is TGTGCCACCCAGACGCCGCCCGAGCAGTACGTC.

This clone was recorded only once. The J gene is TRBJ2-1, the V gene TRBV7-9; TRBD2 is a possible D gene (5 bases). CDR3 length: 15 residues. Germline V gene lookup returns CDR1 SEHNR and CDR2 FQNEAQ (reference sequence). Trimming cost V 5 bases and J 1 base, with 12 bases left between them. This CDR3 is CASSRGSVSYNEQFF. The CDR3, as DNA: TGTGCCAGCAGCCGGGGAAGCGTTTCCTACAATGAGCAGTTCTTC.

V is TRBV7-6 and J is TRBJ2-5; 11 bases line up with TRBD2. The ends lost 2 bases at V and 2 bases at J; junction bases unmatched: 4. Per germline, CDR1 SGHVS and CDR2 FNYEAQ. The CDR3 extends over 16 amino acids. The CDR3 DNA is TGTGCCAGCAGCTTATTCCTAGCGGGAGGTCAAGAGACCCAGTACTTC. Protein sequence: CASSLFLAGGQETQYF.